The present entry profiles one T cell receptor (beta chain) with its context. The length of the CDR3 is 16 residues. CDR1 and CDR2 (germline): LNHNV, YYDKDF (reference sequence). J was trimmed by 0 bases and V by 5 bases; bases with no gene match: 7. The data originate from a study of blood T cell repertoires in COVID-19. Assay used: immunoSEQ multiplex PCR; TCRdb lists only in-frame clones, some missing. The table has 200,000 to 250,000 clones, about 88% seen once. Specimen: PBMCs or T cells enriched from blood (not recorded which). The V and J genes are TRBV15 and TRBJ2-1; 7 bases align to TRBD2. The TCR comes from a woman between 50 and 59 years old who had recovered from COVID-19. CDR3 coding DNA: TGTGCCACCAGCGCCGCGGGAGAAGGCTCCTACAATGAGCAGTTCTTC. This translates into CATSAAGEGSYNEQFF. The whole variable domain, filled in from reference TRBV15 and TRBJ2-1, reads DAMVIQNPRYQVTQFGKPVTLSCSQTLNHNVMYWYQQKSSQAPKLLFHYYDKDFNNEADTPDNFQSRRPNTSFCFLDIRSPGLGDTAMYLCATSAAGEGSYNEQFFGPGTRLTVL.